These T cell receptor beta chains were read from a single sample in a study of chemoradiotherapy in HPV16-positive cancers. The data were produced by immunoSEQ multiplex PCR, yet TCRdb's version contains in-frame clones alone and is incomplete. The data show 7,500 to 8,000 clones, around 77% seen once. This sample was taken from a patient who underwent chemoradiotherapy. The receptors stem from a human donor with HPV-associated anogenital cancer. Both conserved end residues are part of each CDR3. The D gene is left open where the match is weak. Rows give clone size only sometimes, using once, few, many, or a class for an expanded clone.

few,TRBJ2-1,TRBV19,TRBD2,CATDPGGVYNEQFF,TGTGCCACCGATCCCGGGGGGGTTTACAATGAGCAGTTCTTC
few,TRBJ1-4,TRBV19,TRBD1,CASSPQRGQKLFF,TGTGCCAGTAGTCCCCAGAGGGGACAGAAACTGTTTTTT
.,TRBJ2-3,TRBV28,TRBD1,CASSLRGPDTQYF,TGTGCCAGCAGTCTAAGGGGGCCAGATACGCAGTATTTT
.,TRBJ2-7,TRBV5-6,.,CASSVGLFSYEQYF,TGTGCCAGCAGCGTAGGACTTTTCTCCTACGAGCAGTACTTC
.,TRBJ1-5,TRBV7-2,.,CASSPHRENQPQHF,TGTGCCAGCAGCCCACACAGGGAAAATCAGCCCCAGCATTTT
.,TRBJ1-1,TRBV10-3,.,CAISESTGVGRTEAFF,TGTGCCATCAGTGAGTCGACGGGGGTCGGGAGAACTGAAGCTTTCTTT
few,TRBJ1-2,TRBV5-4,.,CASSPYTADGYTF,TGTGCCAGCAGCCCATACACGGCGGATGGCTACACCTTC
.,TRBJ2-1,TRBV7-9,TRBD2,CASTTLGGAGGTQQFF,TGTGCCAGCACCACCCTTGGGGGAGCGGGAGGGACCCAGCAGTTCTTC
.,TRBJ2-7,TRBV30,TRBD1,CAWSVGQLVREQYF,TGTGCCTGGAGTGTGGGACAGTTAGTACGGGAGCAGTACTTC
.,TRBJ2-1,TRBV28,.,CASSLPGDTDNEQFF,TGTGCCAGCAGTTTACCCGGGGACACCGACAATGAGCAGTTCTTC
once,TRBJ1-1,TRBV30,.,CAWRIHTEAFF,TGTGCCTGGAGGATACACACTGAAGCTTTCTTT
.,TRBJ2-1,TRBV13,TRBD1,CASSFGQGGHNEQFF,TGTGCCAGCAGCTTTGGACAGGGTGGGCACAATGAGCAGTTCTTC
.,TRBJ2-2,TRBV11-2,.,CASSLVQGGELFF,TGTGCCAGCAGCTTAGTCCAGGGGGGGGAGCTGTTTTTT
once,TRBJ2-1,TRBV7-9,TRBD2,CASSPTLGVGTSGVWQQFF,TGTGCCAGCAGCCCTACCCTGGGGGTGGGTACTAGCGGGGTTTGGCAGCAGTTCTTC
few,TRBJ2-7,TRBV11-2,.,CASSRRGTQGTYEQYF,TGTGCCAGCAGCCGGAGGGGGACACAGGGCACCTACGAGCAGTACTTC
.,TRBJ2-7,TRBV19,TRBD1,CASSAGDSYEQYF,TGTGCCAGTAGTGCCGGGGACAGCTACGAGCAGTACTTC
.,TRBJ2-1,TRBV6-5,.,CASSYSGGHNEQFF,TGTGCCAGCAGTTACTCGGGGGGACACAATGAGCAGTTCTTC
.,TRBJ1-3,TRBV2,.,CASSRTAGNTIYF,TGTGCCAGCAGTCGGACGGCCGGAAACACCATATATTTT
.,TRBJ2-5,TRBV5-1,.,CASSLGGAGDETQYF,TGCGCCAGCAGCTTGGGGGGGGCAGGGGACGAGACCCAGTACTTC
.,TRBJ2-5,TRBV7-2,TRBD2,CASSRGLAAGGAQYF,TGTGCCAGCAGCCGGGGACTAGCGGCCGGTGGGGCCCAGTACTTC
once,TRBJ1-2,TRBV5-4,.,CASSFQGGRYGYTF,TGTGCCAGCAGCTTCCAGGGAGGGAGGTATGGCTACACCTTC
few,TRBJ1-1,TRBV6-5,.,CASSYSLDTEAFF,TGTGCCAGCAGTTACTCGCTGGACACTGAAGCTTTCTTT
.,TRBJ2-2,TRBV11-1,.,CASSVAGDGELFF,TGTGCCAGCAGCGTGGCAGGGGACGGGGAGCTGTTTTTT
.,TRBJ1-2,TRBV18,TRBD1,CASSPRTGGDYGYTF,TGTGCCAGCTCACCAAGGACAGGGGGCGACTATGGCTACACCTTC
few,TRBJ1-6,TRBV5-6,.,CASSLSKNSPLHF,TGTGCCAGCAGCTTAAGTAAGAATTCACCCCTCCACTTT
.,TRBJ1-1,TRBV29-1,.,CSAGGSGDEAFF,TGCAGCGCCGGGGGGTCAGGGGATGAAGCTTTCTTT
.,TRBJ2-7,TRBV28,TRBD2,CASSLGSGNSAYEQYF,TGTGCCAGCAGTTTGGGTAGCGGGAATTCGGCCTACGAGCAGTACTTC
.,TRBJ2-1,TRBV7-2,.,CASSLDPVGVNEQFF,TGTGCCAGCAGCCTGGACCCGGTTGGGGTCAATGAGCAGTTCTTC
.,TRBJ1-1,TRBV11-2,TRBD1,CASSLGDRGLGEAFF,TGTGCCAGCAGCTTAGGGGACAGGGGGCTTGGTGAAGCTTTCTTT
once,TRBJ1-2,TRBV27,TRBD1,CASTTGTGGQYGYTF,TGTGCCAGTACAACCGGGACAGGGGGCCAGTATGGCTACACCTTC
.,TRBJ1-2,TRBV19,.,CASSIAAVSYGYTF,TGTGCCAGTAGTATAGCAGCGGTGAGCTATGGCTACACCTTC
.,TRBJ2-1,TRBV19,.,CASSVGGGGDEQFF,TGTGCCAGTTCGGTGGGAGGGGGAGGCGATGAGCAGTTCTTC
.,TRBJ2-1,TRBV29-1,TRBD2,CSVTTIGLAGFGPGNNEQFF,TGCAGCGTTACTACTATCGGACTAGCGGGTTTCGGGCCAGGAAACAATGAGCAGTTCTTC
few,TRBJ1-2,TRBV5-4,.,CASSLWQESGRYGYTF,TGTGCCAGCAGCTTGTGGCAGGAATCGGGCCGCTATGGCTACACCTTC
.,TRBJ2-1,TRBV7-3,.,CASSIGDEQFF,TGTGCCAGCAGCATCGGGGATGAGCAGTTCTTC
.,TRBJ1-2,TRBV5-1,.,CASSVPTDGTDGYTF,TGCGCCAGCAGCGTCCCAACGGACGGGACGGATGGCTACACCTTC
.,TRBJ2-2,TRBV7-3,.,CASSFGGTPGELFF,TGTGCCAGCAGCTTCGGAGGGACCCCCGGGGAGCTGTTTTTT
.,TRBJ2-1,TRBV7-8,TRBD1,CASRRTPGQLYNEQFF,TGTGCCAGCAGGAGGACACCGGGACAGCTGTACAATGAGCAGTTCTTC
.,TRBJ2-5,TRBV19,TRBD2,CASKGGTLETQYF,TGTGCCTCAAAGGGAGGGACTTTGGAGACCCAGTACTTC
.,TRBJ2-3,TRBV7-2,TRBD2,CASSLAPAGGPDTQYF,TGTGCCAGCAGCTTAGCGCCGGCGGGGGGGCCAGATACGCAGTATTTT
once,TRBJ2-3,TRBV28,.,CASSPYTDTQYF,TGTGCCAGCAGCCCCTACACAGATACGCAGTATTTT
few,TRBJ2-2,TRBV18,.,CASSPSNGELFF,TGTGCCAGCTCACCCAGCAACGGGGAGCTGTTTTTT
.,TRBJ2-7,TRBV9,.,CASGGGTYEQYF,TGTGCCAGCGGCGGAGGGACGTACGAGCAGTACTTC
few,TRBJ1-6,TRBV10-2,TRBD1,CASSESGTGVDNSPLHF,TGCGCCAGCAGTGAGTCGGGGACAGGGGTAGATAATTCACCCCTCCACTTT
.,TRBJ2-3,TRBV7-2,.,CASSLLGGSTDTQYF,TGTGCCAGCAGCTTATTGGGGGGTAGCACAGATACGCAGTATTTT
.,TRBJ1-6,TRBV27,TRBD1,CASTSRGQNNSPLHF,TGTGCCAGCACTAGTCGGGGACAGAATAATTCACCCCTCCACTTT
.,TRBJ2-1,TRBV5-5,.,CASSSGGYNEQFF,TGTGCCAGCAGCTCCGGGGGTTACAATGAGCAGTTCTTC